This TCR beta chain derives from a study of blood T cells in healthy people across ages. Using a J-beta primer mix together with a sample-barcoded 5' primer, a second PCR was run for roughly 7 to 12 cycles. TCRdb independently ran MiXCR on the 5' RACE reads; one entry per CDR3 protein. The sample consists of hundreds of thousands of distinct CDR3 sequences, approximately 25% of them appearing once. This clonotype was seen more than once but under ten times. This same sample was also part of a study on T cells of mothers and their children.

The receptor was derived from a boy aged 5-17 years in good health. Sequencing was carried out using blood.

This chain's CDR3 is CASSPYGGIYGYTF. The CDR3 coding sequence is TGCGCCAGCAGCCCATATGGGGGGATCTATGGCTACACCTTC. The chain joins TRBV5-1 to TRBJ1-2; possibly TRBD1 for D (5 bases). CDR3 length: 14 residues. CDR1 is SGHRS and CDR2 is YFSETQ in the germline V gene. V was clipped by 4 bases and J by 4 bases, with 14 bases between them.